This TCR beta chain was recorded in a study of blood T cell repertoires in COVID-19. Germline values: CDR1 WNHNN, CDR2 SYGVQD (reference sequence). There are 13 residues in the CDR3. V was pared by 3 bases and J by 6 bases, with 8 bases between. The method was immunoSEQ multiplex PCR; TCRdb's version includes in-frame clones alone and lacks a portion of them. The repertoire holds 190,000 or so clones, with around 83% as singletons. Sequencing was performed on peripheral blood. The chain couples TRBV10-1 to TRBJ2-2; D is undetermined. This receptor was identified in a man in his fifties with active or convalescent COVID-19. CDR3 sequence reads: CASSDAGSGELFF. DNA of the CDR3: TGCGCCAGCAGTGATGCAGGATCCGGGGAGCTGTTTTTT.